The TCR beta chain described here comes from a study of beta chain features in type 1 diabetes. V lost 5 bases, J lost 6 bases, and 7 bases stayed unmatched. This CDR3 has 15 residues. Germline CDR1 reads SGHTA; CDR2 reads FQGNSA. Post-sort purity exceeded 98% for all sorted populations. Study findings and constraints: A pattern of fewer insertions and more deletions at VDJ junctions was seen in type 1 diabetes patients. Naive, central memory and Treg TCRB repertoires appeared more alike in patients than in healthy donors.

The whole isolated RNA underwent reverse transcription, so sequencing captured expressed TCRB transcripts. Only in-frame clones appear in the TCRdb table, and some are missing; sequencing was by immunoSEQ multiplex PCR. The sample lists roughly 140,000 clones; less than 9% were seen once. On this clone itself: Its antigen is not identified.

The chain links TRBV7-2 to TRBJ2-1, with 10 bases that match TRBD2. Sequencing used central memory CD4+ T cells from blood. The receptor was isolated from a woman aged 25 to 45 in good health. CDR3 protein: CASSKTSGQGNEQFF. The DNA for the CDR3 is TGTGCCAGCAGCAAGACTAGCGGGCAGGGCAATGAGCAGTTCTTC.